The following is a TCR beta chain sequence with its context. In the source study's methods: Estimation of nucleated cell counts was performed using reference gene primer amplification. Sequencing was performed with immunoSEQ multiplex PCR; in TCRdb, only in-frame clones are kept and a portion is missing. The DNA gave D and trimming, while V, J and clone size come from that table. The data contain 150,000 to 200,000 clones, 80% to 90% of them seen just once; the ten biggest clones take up about 8.6%. The CDR3 spans 14 residues. Germline CDR1 SGHRS, CDR2 YFSETQ. V was pared by 7 bases and J by 2 bases, with 13 bases between. The sample belongs to a study of blood T cell repertoires in COVID-19. The overall study: Acute and convalescent COVID-19 specimens originated in the United States, Italy and Spain. PBMCs, B-cell-depleted T cells, or T cells provided the cDNA or gDNA that made up the material.

This chain joins TRBV5-1 and TRBJ2-1; the D gene is possibly TRBD2 (5 bases). Material: peripheral blood. The TCR originated in a man aged 50 to 59 with active or convalescent COVID-19. The CDR3 nucleotides are TGCGCCAGCTACAGCGGAGAGACCTACAATGAGCAGTTCTTC. Translated, it gives CASYSGETYNEQFF.